Described below is a single T cell receptor (beta chain) sequence and its context. What it recognizes is unknown. This may be a read error: a much more frequent sequence differs by one nucleotide. This entry comes from a study of type 1 regulatory T cells. Across the whole study: An in vitro protocol generated T-allo10, a Tr1-enriched, alloantigen-specific CD4 T cell product.

General study results and limits: Compared with non-Tr1 cells, Tr1 cells showed a narrower TCR repertoire.

The germline V gene encodes CDR1 SGDLS and CDR2 YYNGEE. This CDR3 has 16 residues. TCRdb itself ran the reads through MiXCR, one entry per CDR3 protein. Seen here are about 42,000 distinct CDR3 sequences, over 9% observed once, and the top ten hold 8% to 8.5%. The TCR comes from a human donor in good health. The sequencing input was cultured non-Tr1 T cells, either the whole culture or a sorted T cell fraction (not recorded which). The V call is TRBV9, the J call TRBJ2-2, with TRBD2 as a possible D gene (7 bases). The CDR3 DNA sequence: TGTGCCAGCAACGTAGGGGGGGCCCAAAACACCGGGGAGCTGTTTTTT. The encoded protein is CASNVGGAQNTGELFF.